The TCR beta chain under discussion was sequenced for a study of T cells in Graves' hyperthyroidism and ophthalmopathy. RNA transcripts provided the source from which TCR beta CDR3 regions were amplified. TCR CDR3 regions were first amplified by RT-PCR with HTBI primers. MiXCR, run by TCRdb on the multiplex PCR reads, gives a single entry per CDR3 protein. There are some 600,000 distinct CDR3 sequences in the sample; about 15% occur only once, and more than 5% lies in the top ten. Diagnosing involved the use of clinical symptoms, serum thyroxine and TRAb, thyroid ultrasound and orbital computed tomography. The PBMCs were sourced from fresh peripheral blood (around 10 ml). Germline V gene sequence: CDR1 MNHEY, CDR2 SMNVEV (reference sequence). CDR3 length: 16 residues. Trimming left V 1 base short and J 4 bases short, with 16 bases between. This clonotype has a count of ten or more.

Sequencing was carried out using blood. The gene calls are TRBV27 and TRBJ2-5; perhaps TRBD2 as D (6 bases). This receptor was identified in a woman aged 25 to 39 with Graves' hyperthyroidism that later progressed to Graves' ophthalmopathy. The CDR3 sequence is CASSLLSGLALETQYF. The CDR3 nucleotides read TGTGCCAGCAGTTTATTGTCGGGACTTGCTTTAGAGACCCAGTACTTC.